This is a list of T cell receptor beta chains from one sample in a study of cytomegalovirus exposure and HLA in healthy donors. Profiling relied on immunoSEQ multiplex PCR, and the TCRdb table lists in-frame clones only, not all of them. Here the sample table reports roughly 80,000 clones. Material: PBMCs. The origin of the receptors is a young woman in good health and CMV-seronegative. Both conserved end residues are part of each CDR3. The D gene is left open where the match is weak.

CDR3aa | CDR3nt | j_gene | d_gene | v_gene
CASSYGQSWGYTF | TGTGCCAGCAGCTATGGACAGAGCTGGGGCTACACCTTC | TRBJ1-2 | NA | TRBV2
CASSRKLAGDEQFF | TGTGCCAGCAGCCGAAAACTAGCGGGGGATGAGCAGTTCTTC | TRBJ2-1 | TRBD2 | TRBV4-2
CASSSRRGNTEAFF | TGTGCCAGCAGCTCCCGGAGGGGGAACACTGAAGCTTTCTTT | TRBJ1-1 | NA | TRBV7-2
CAWGDYRGEQYF | TGTGCCTGGGGGGACTATCGCGGCGAGCAGTACTTC | TRBJ2-7 | TRBD2 | TRBV30
CASSQRTSGGADNEQFF | TGCGCCAGCAGCCAAAGGACTAGCGGGGGGGCCGACAATGAGCAGTTCTTC | TRBJ2-1 | TRBD2 | TRBV5-1
CASSRRQGDQPQHF | TGTGCCAGCAGTAGGCGACAGGGAGATCAGCCCCAGCATTTT | TRBJ1-5 | TRBD1 | TRBV27
CASSLKGGWGTQYF | TGTGCCAGCAGCTTAAAGGGCGGGTGGGGGACCCAGTACTTC | TRBJ2-5 | NA | TRBV13
CAWGHDGRSYNEQFF | TGTGCCTGGGGACATGATGGCAGGAGCTACAATGAGCAGTTCTTC | TRBJ2-1 | NA | TRBV30
CASSPTSGGAETQYF | TGTGCCAGTAGTCCGACTAGCGGGGGGGCAGAGACCCAGTACTTC | TRBJ2-5 | TRBD2 | TRBV19
CASSSRSRGNTGELFF | TGTGCCAGCAGTTCAAGATCCAGGGGAAACACCGGGGAACTGTTTTTT | TRBJ2-2 | NA | TRBV28
CASSQGRGNQPQHF | TGTGCCAGCAGCCAAGGGAGGGGTAATCAGCCCCAGCATTTT | TRBJ1-5 | NA | TRBV4-2
CASSPPISGGLEQFF | TGTGCCAGCTCACCACCGATTAGCGGGGGTCTTGAGCAGTTCTTC | TRBJ2-1 | TRBD2 | TRBV18